These 15 T cell receptor beta chains were all obtained from the same sample, sequenced in a study of breast tumors, draining lymph nodes, adjacent tissues. Axillary draining lymph nodes of breast cancer patients supplied the node samples. One entry per CDR3 protein results from TCRdb running MiXCR on the multiplex PCR reads. Of 100,000 to 150,000 distinct CDR3 sequences in the sample, 15% to 20% were seen once. The specimen was axillary lymph node tissue. Every receptor here comes from a female donor with breast cancer. Some clones in this sample may be carry-over from other donors' samples.

This clonotype came up many times. The chain recombines TRBV6-2 or TRBV6-3 with TRBJ2-7; 10 nucleotides match TRBD1. The ends lost 6 bases at V and 5 bases at J; junction bases unmatched: 10. The CDR3 has 15 amino acids. Germline V CDR1 and CDR2: MNHEY, SVGEGT. This CDR3 reads CASSPIRDRGHEQYF. The CDR3 coding sequence is TGTGCCAGCAGCCCGATCCGGGACAGGGGCCACGAGCAGTACTTC.

A few counts support this clonotype. V gene TRBV18 combines with J gene TRBJ2-2; TRBD1 matches at 11 bases. The length of the CDR3 is 15 residues. J lost 6 bases, V lost 0 bases, and 0 bases had no gene match. In germline, CDR1 is KGHSH, CDR2 LQKENI. CDR3 nucleotide sequence: TGTGCCAGCTCACCACCGGGACAGGGGGCCGGGGAGCTGTTTTTT. Amino acids: CASSPPGQGAGELFF.

This clonotype was detected ten times or more. The chain joins TRBV7-3 to TRBJ2-3; TRBD2 might be the D (6 bases). This CDR3 is built from 15 residues. CDR1 and CDR2 (germline): SGHTA, FQGTGA. Trimming removed 2 bases from V and 4 bases from J, with 13 bases in between. CDR3 in DNA: TGTGCCAGCAGCTTAGGGGACCGGGGGTCAGATACGCAGTATTTT. As protein: CASSLGDRGSDTQYF.

The V and J genes are TRBV27 and TRBJ1-5, with a tentative D call TRBD1 (6 bases). This CDR3 is 14 amino acids long. V was cut by 6 bases and J by 4 bases, with 13 bases left in between. CDR1 is MNHEY, CDR2 SMNVEV, per germline (reference sequence). The CDR3 sequence is CASSYRAENQPQHF. CDR3 nucleotide sequence: TGTGCCAGCAGCTACAGGGCTGAGAATCAGCCCCAGCATTTT.

This clonotype was counted between two and nine times. This rearrangement joins TRBV28 to TRBJ1-3; D unresolved. Trimming pared 2 bases from V and 0 bases from J, leaving 5 bases between. The CDR3 is 14 residues long. Germline assignment: CDR1 MDHEN and CDR2 SYDVKM. The chain's CDR3 is CASSLITSGNTIYF. In nucleotides, the CDR3 is TGTGCCAGCAGTTTAATCACCTCTGGAAACACCATATATTTT.

The V and J genes are TRBV28 and TRBJ2-1, with D possibly TRBD1 on 5 matching bases. The CDR3 is made up of 15 amino acids. Trimming shortened V by 3 bases and J by 8 bases, and 17 bases separated the two germline ends. CDR1 is MDHEN and CDR2 is SYDVKM in the germline V gene. CDR3 nucleotide sequence: TGTGCCAGCAGTTTCAGGGTTTTATTGGCCGATGAGCAGTTCTTC. Amino acids: CASSFRVLLADEQFF.

This clonotype has a count of ten or more. The chain has TRBV20-1 and TRBJ2-5; D not resolved. The CDR3 loop spans 13 amino acids. Per germline, CDR1 DFQATT and CDR2 SNEGSKA (reference sequence). Between the trimmed V and J ends, which lost 2 bases and 1 base, there was a span of 8 bases. The CDR3 region is CSARMTAQETQYF. For the CDR3, the DNA is TGCAGTGCTAGAATGACGGCCCAAGAGACCCAGTACTTC.

This clonotype was seen at least ten times. The V and J genes are TRBV2 and TRBJ1-5; a weak D match, TRBD1 (6 bases). The germline V and J ends were trimmed by 2 bases and 1 base, with 9 bases remaining between them. The V gene's germline CDR1 is SNHLY and CDR2 FYNNEI. The CDR3 is 15 residues long. DNA of the CDR3: TGTGCCAGCAGTGAACGACAGGTGAGCAATCAGCCCCAGCATTTT. Translating gives CASSERQVSNQPQHF.

This clonotype was seen at least ten times. The chain is built from TRBV9 and TRBJ1-1; D possibly corresponds to TRBD1 (6 bases). This CDR3 comprises 15 residues. V was cut by 4 bases and J by 6 bases, with 19 bases left in between. The germline V gene encodes CDR1 SGDLS and CDR2 YYNGEE. The CDR3, as DNA: TGTGCCAGCAGCACGGCGGGGGGCCCCGGGTCTGAAGCTTTCTTT. It translates to CASSTAGGPGSEAFF.

This clonotype occurred a few times. The rearrangement uses TRBV6-1 and TRBJ1-5; TRBD1 is a possible D gene (5 bases). Trimming cost V 8 bases and J 7 bases, with 15 bases left between them. The CDR3 runs to 13 residues. Germline V gene lookup returns CDR1 MNHNS and CDR2 SASEGT. The CDR3 protein is CASWELRGQPQHF. The CDR3 DNA follows: TGTGCCAGCTGGGAGTTAAGGGGACAGCCCCAGCATTTT.

On this clonotype: The conserved final phenylalanine or tryptophan is absent from the CDR3, which likely points to a read error. CDR3: CASSVTPSESTDTQYL. CDR3 DNA: TGTGCCAGCAGCGTAACCCCTTCAGAGAGCACAGATACGCAGTATCTT. The chain employs TRBV9 and TRBJ2-3; unclear D gene. Germline CDR1 and CDR2: SGDLS and YYNGEE. The V and J ends lost 1 base and 0 bases respectively, with 12 bases between them. The CDR3 loop spans 16 amino acids.

The sample holds many counts of this clonotype. The chain recombines TRBV12-3 or TRBV12-4 with TRBJ1-4, with a tentative D call TRBD1 (5 bases). CDR3 length: 14 residues. V lost 6 bases and J lost 8, with 16 bases in between. CDR3 bases: TGTGCCAGCAGACCTGGGGGGGGAGGAGAAAAACTGTTTTTT. Residues: CASRPGGGGEKLFF.

This clonotype was seen ten or more times. The V and J genes are TRBV2 and TRBJ2-5; no definite D call. The V end lost 3 bases, the J end lost 3 bases, and 8 bases lay between the germline ends. Germline V CDR1 and CDR2: SNHLY, FYNNEI. The CDR3 length is 13 residues. The CDR3 loop is CASSDGREETQYF. As DNA, the CDR3 is TGTGCCAGCAGTGATGGACGCGAAGAGACCCAGTACTTC.

For this clonotype: One base away lies a much larger clone, so this may be a sequencing read error. The V call is TRBV6-1, the J call TRBJ1-6; unclear D gene. Germline V lookup: CDR1 MNHNS, CDR2 SASEGT. Between the trimmed V and J ends, which lost 3 bases and 6 bases, there was a span of 15 bases. The CDR3 contains 16 residues. CDR3 nucleotides: TGTGCCAGCAGTGACGATCCGGGCAGATCTAATTCACCCCTCCACTTT. Encoded protein: CASSDDPGRSNSPLHF.

This clonotype was recorded at least ten times. The chain has TRBV20-1 and TRBJ2-7; 8 nucleotides line up with TRBD2. With V trimmed by 2 bases and J by 2 bases, 5 bases remained unmatched. Germline CDR1 reads DFQATT; CDR2 reads SNEGSKA (reference sequence). This CDR3 has 14 amino acids. CDR3 loop: CSARLGGGTYEQYF. CDR3 nucleotide sequence: TGCAGTGCTAGATTGGGCGGGGGGACCTACGAGCAGTACTTC.